In this sample, the clone carrying this T cell receptor (beta chain) turned up once. Its antigen is currently unknown. This record belongs to a study of identifying expanded T cells in peripheral blood. Looked up from germline, CDR1 is SQVTM and CDR2 is ANQGSEA. Trimming shortened V by 7 bases and J by 2 bases, and 14 bases separated the two germline ends. The CDR3 is 13 residues long. Profiled with immunoSEQ multiplex PCR; TCRdb holds only in-frame clones, not every one. Counted here are fewer than 85,000 clones, over 75% occurring once; the ten biggest clones make up approximately 2.8%. No infections or other immune events were documented during collection. Overall study results and limits: Approximately two-week clone count variance significantly increased as total template count grew. About 1.2 clones differed between technical replicates, versus around 15 and 19 over time.

This chain links TRBV29-1 with TRBJ1-2; a possible D gene is TRBD1 (6 bases). The clonotype was recovered from a person between 18 and 75 years old in good health. The sequenced material came from blood. Written as DNA, the CDR3 is TGCAGCGCCACCCGGACAGAGAACTATGGCTACACCTTC. This codes for CSATRTENYGYTF.